These 24 T cell receptor beta chains share one sample of origin, sequenced in a study of CD8+ T cells in alopecia areata. cDNA serving as the sequencing template came from extracted, reverse transcribed RNA. The table came from immunoSEQ multiplex PCR; TCRdb's copy has only in-frame clones and leaves some out. The sample yields about 7,900 clones, less than 70% seen once. Patients with alopecia areata provided lesional scalp punch biopsies as well as peripheral blood. The sequences come from skin, collected at week 0. These receptors were collected from a human donor with alopecia areata.

The rearrangement joins TRBV4-3 to TRBJ2-5; 8 bases are shared with TRBD2. V shed 5 bases and J 5 bases; nucleotides not matched to a gene: 7. CDR1 is LGHNA and CDR2 is YSLEER in the germline V gene. The CDR3 spans 14 residues. In DNA form, the CDR3 reads TGCGCCAGCAGCTACCGGGGGGGGGCCGAGACCCAGTACTTC. It yields the protein CASSYRGGAETQYF.

The V call is TRBV7-6, the J call TRBJ2-3, with TRBD2 matching 8 bases. There are 14 residues in the CDR3. V lost 3 bases, J lost 6 bases, and 5 bases stayed unmatched. The V gene's germline CDR1 is SGHVS and CDR2 FNYEAQ. For the CDR3, the DNA is TGTGCCAGCAGCTTTACCGGGACTAGTGATACGCAGTATTTT. Translating it yields CASSFTGTSDTQYF.

This clone occurred a few times. This sequence joins TRBV14 and TRBJ2-7; 14 nucleotides match TRBD2. Germline V gene lookup returns CDR1 SGHDN and CDR2 FVKESK. The CDR3 runs 17 residues. Trimming cost V 1 base and J 0 bases; bases outside gene matches: 2. CDR3 sequence (DNA): TGTGCCAGCAGCCAAGTGGGACTAGCGGGAGTCTCCTACGAGCAGTACTTC. Encoded protein: CASSQVGLAGVSYEQYF.

The chain joins TRBV11-2 to TRBJ2-7, with 8 bases aligning to TRBD1. Germline V lookup: CDR1 SGHAT, CDR2 FQNNGV. This CDR3 has 14 amino acids. V was clipped by 2 bases and J by 5 bases; unmatched bases: 5. The CDR3 sequence: CASSLLRGPHEQYF. CDR3 nucleotides: TGTGCCAGCAGCTTACTCAGGGGGCCACACGAGCAGTACTTC.

J is TRBJ2-7 and V is TRBV28; possibly TRBD1 for D (6 bases). The germline gives CDR1 MDHEN, CDR2 SYDVKM. The CDR3 runs to 12 residues. V was pared by 7 bases and J by 1 base, with 8 bases between. This CDR3 is CASKRGSYEQYF. The CDR3 DNA follows: TGTGCCAGCAAGAGGGGGTCCTACGAGCAGTACTTC.

This clone was counted between two and nine times. The chain couples TRBV6-1 to TRBJ2-5; possible D gene TRBD1, 7 bases. The J call is uncertain, as TRBJ2-7 better fits the DNA end. Germline CDR1 reads MNHNS; CDR2 reads SASEGT. This CDR3 is built from 15 residues. In nucleotides, the CDR3 is TGTGCCAGCAGTGAAGCGGAGGGGGCGGTATACGAGCAGTACTTC. Translating it yields CASSEAEGAVYEQYF.

The chain has TRBV7-9 and TRBJ2-3; D might be TRBD2 (6 bases). Germline CDR1 is SEHNR and CDR2 is FQNEAQ (reference sequence). V gave up 4 bases and J gave up 2 bases, with 10 bases separating them. This CDR3 comprises 14 residues. As DNA, the CDR3 is TGTGCCAGCAGCTATGGGGGGTACACAGATACGCAGTATTTT. Its protein product is CASSYGGYTDTQYF.

This clone was found once. The chain combines TRBV6-1 with TRBJ2-3; TRBD2 matches 7 bases. Germline CDR1 reads MNHNS; CDR2 reads SASEGT. The trim removed 6 bases at V and 9 bases at J, leaving 6 bases unmatched. The CDR3 spans 12 residues. CDR3: CASRPDSGTQYF. CDR3 bases: TGTGCCAGCAGGCCCGATAGCGGGACGCAGTATTTT.

This clone occurred a few times. The genes are TRBV14 and TRBJ2-7; D not certain. The V end lost 2 bases, the J end lost 5 bases, and 7 bases lay between the germline ends. This CDR3 region has 12 residues. Germline V gene lookup returns CDR1 SGHDN and CDR2 FVKESK. CDR3 amino acids: CASSQRNNEQYF. CDR3 DNA sequence: TGTGCCAGCAGCCAAAGAAACAACGAGCAGTACTTC.

This clone has more than one count but fewer than ten. V usage is TRBV7-8 and J usage is TRBJ2-7, with D uncertain. This CDR3 is built from 12 residues. Trimming removed 1 base from V and 2 bases from J, with 3 bases in between. Germline V gene data show CDR1 as SGHVS and CDR2 as FQNEAQ. Written as DNA, the CDR3 is TGTGCCAGCAGCTTAGGGACCTACGAGCAGTACTTC. Its translation is CASSLGTYEQYF.

The V gene is TRBV5-5, the J gene TRBJ1-2, with 7 bases matching TRBD1. Germline CDR1 reads SGHKS; CDR2 reads YYEKEE (reference sequence). The J segment lost 5 bases and the V segment lost 4 bases, leaving 11 bases of the junction unmatched. The CDR3 sequence is 15 residues long. CDR3 nucleotide sequence: TGTGCCAGCAGCCCAACATCGGGACAGAAATATGGCTACACCTTC. Translation gives CASSPTSGQKYGYTF.

The V and J genes are TRBV2 and TRBJ2-4; 7 bases agree with TRBD1. V was clipped by 4 bases and J by 6 bases; unmatched bases: 9. Germline values: CDR1 SNHLY, CDR2 FYNNEI. This CDR3 has 15 amino acids. The CDR3 is CASSAFDRDGNIQYF. The CDR3 DNA is TGTGCCAGCAGTGCGTTCGACAGGGACGGAAACATTCAGTACTTC.

The chain has TRBV28 and TRBJ1-2, with 9 bases aligning to TRBD1. Trimming at V came to 4 bases and at J to 8 bases, leaving 14 bases not matched to a gene. Germline loops: CDR1 MDHEN, CDR2 SYDVKM. CDR3 length: 16 residues. The CDR3 loop reads CASSSPKEDRGKGYTF. Here the CDR3 DNA reads TGTGCCAGCAGTTCTCCAAAAGAGGACAGGGGAAAGGGCTACACCTTC.

The table lists this clone with a count of one. The CDR3, as DNA: TGTGCCAGCAGACTTAGACTAGCGGGAGTTAGCACAGATACGCAGTATTTT. Its translation is CASRLRLAGVSTDTQYF. This rearrangement joins TRBV27 to TRBJ2-3, with 12 nucleotides matching TRBD2. The CDR3 extends over 17 amino acids. CDR1 is MNHEY and CDR2 is SMNVEV in the germline V gene (reference sequence). V shed 6 bases, J shed 0 bases, and the junction held 7 bases outside the gene matches.

The chain couples TRBV19 to TRBJ2-7; D is uncertain. The CDR3 runs to 11 residues. Germline CDR1 reads LNHDA; CDR2 reads SQIVND (reference sequence). V shed 6 bases and J shed 2 bases, with 5 bases lying between them. CDR3: CASRGTYEQYF. CDR3 bases: TGTGCCAGTAGGGGGACCTACGAGCAGTACTTC.

The V and J genes are TRBV5-1 and TRBJ2-1; no reliable D call. CDR3 length equals 16 residues. Germline-derived CDR1 and CDR2 are SGHRS and YFSETQ. The V and J ends lost 7 bases and 2 bases respectively, with 19 bases between them. The DNA of the CDR3 is TGCGCCAGCTATGACAATAGTATAATCCCCTACAATGAGCAGTTCTTC. Its translation: CASYDNSIIPYNEQFF.

The chain joins TRBV11-2 to TRBJ1-5; no firm D call. The CDR3 is 13 amino acids. Per the germline V gene, CDR1 is SGHAT and CDR2 is FQNNGV. Deletions cut 2 bases from V and 3 bases from J, with 5 bases between. The CDR3 DNA follows: TGTGCCAGCAGCTTAACAGTCAATCAGCCCCAGCATTTT. Protein sequence: CASSLTVNQPQHF. The complete variable domain, with remaining parts taken from reference TRBV11-2 and TRBJ1-5, reads EAGVAQSPRYKIIEKRQSVAFWCNPISGHATLYWYQQILGQGPKLLIQFQNNGVVDDSQLPKDRFSAERLKGVDSTLKIQPAKLEDSAVYLCASSLTVNQPQHFGDGTRLSIL.

J is TRBJ2-3 and V is TRBV6-1; 9 bases are shared with TRBD1. Germline V gives CDR1 MNHNS, CDR2 SASEGT. V shed 6 bases and J 4 bases; nucleotides not matched to a gene: 8. The CDR3 extends over 15 amino acids. CDR3 protein: CASRPGQGVADTQYF. DNA of the CDR3: TGTGCCAGCAGGCCGGGACAGGGAGTCGCAGATACGCAGTATTTT.

This clone is a singleton in its sample. The rearrangement joins TRBV7-2 to TRBJ1-2; tentative D call: TRBD1 (5 bases). The CDR3 extends over 14 amino acids. Germline values: CDR1 SGHTA, CDR2 FQGNSA. Between the trimmed V and J ends, which lost 5 bases and 2 bases, there was a span of 12 bases. The CDR3 DNA reads TGTGCCAGCAGCGAGGGGCGGCCGAACTATGGCTACACCTTC. It translates to CASSEGRPNYGYTF.

The V and J genes are TRBV15 and TRBJ2-2; tentatively, D is TRBD1 (5 bases). Germline V gene data show CDR1 as LNHNV and CDR2 as YYDKDF (reference sequence). Trimming pared 3 bases from V and 6 bases from J, leaving 14 bases between. This CDR3 contains 15 residues. The CDR3 coding sequence is TGTGCCACCAGCAGGGAAAACAGGTTGTCCGGGGAGCTGTTTTTT. Protein product: CATSRENRLSGELFF.

The chain carries TRBV7-9 and TRBJ2-1, with 8 bases lining up with TRBD2. The CDR3 totals 14 residues. Unmatched junction bases numbered 13, after V lost 11 bases and J lost 7 bases. Germline CDR1 reads SEHNR; CDR2 reads FQNEAQ (reference sequence). As DNA, the CDR3 is TGTGCCCCAGCCGCCAGCGGGAGTGGAAATGAGCAGTTCTTC. It codes for CAPAASGSGNEQFF.

Concerning this clone: A much more abundant neighbour one base away suggests this may be a read error. The chain carries TRBV15 and TRBJ1-5; D unclear. There are 14 residues in the CDR3. Trimming removed 4 bases from V and 1 base from J, with 8 bases in between. Germline assignment: CDR1 LNHNV and CDR2 YYDKDF (reference sequence). CDR3 loop: CATSIVESNQPQHF. DNA of the CDR3: TGTGCCACCAGCATTGTGGAAAGCAATCAGCCCCAGCATTTT.

This chain uses TRBV5-1 with TRBJ2-7, with 8 bases aligning to TRBD2. This CDR3 is 16 amino acids long. Looked up from germline, CDR1 is SGHRS and CDR2 is YFSETQ. V shed 0 bases, J shed 5 bases, and the junction held 10 bases outside the gene matches. The DNA for the CDR3 is TGCGCCAGCAGCTTGGGTTACGCGGGGGGCTACAACGAGCAGTACTTC. Translation: CASSLGYAGGYNEQYF.

V gene TRBV6-6 combines with J gene TRBJ1-1; D ambiguous. Germline CDR1 MNHNY, CDR2 SVGAGI (reference sequence). Between the trimmed V and J ends, which lost 1 base and 4 bases, there was a span of 13 bases. The CDR3 totals 15 residues. The CDR3 loop is CASSYWVAKGTEAFF. CDR3 bases: TGTGCCAGCAGTTACTGGGTCGCCAAGGGCACTGAAGCTTTCTTT.